The T cell receptor (beta chain) described here comes from a study of regulatory T cells in long-lasting Graves disease. Study-level findings and limits: Persistent Graves' cases showed lower TCR diversity than newly diagnosed cases.

Arm-PCR of CDR3 regions with iRepertoire HTBI primers generated TCR beta libraries. In TCRdb, the multiplex PCR reads were re-called with MiXCR into one record per CDR3 protein. The table shows about 220,000 distinct CDR3 sequences, with roughly 19% occurring only once. With respect to this clonotype: Its antigen is as yet unknown.

Time point in this sample: newly diagnosed GD, antithyroid drugs for less than 3 months. TCR sequences were obtained from RNA taken from PBMCs. This CDR3 comprises 18 residues. Trimming took 2 bases from V and 2 from J; bases not matched to a gene: 7. Germline values: CDR1 MNHEY, CDR2 SVGAGI. The sample was also reused in another study, on T cells in Graves' hyperthyroidism and ophthalmopathy. Per that paper: Exclusion of a patient resulted from uncontrolled infection, other autoimmune disease, pregnancy or lactation. Also found in blood were most expanded thyroid clonotypes above 0.001.

The J gene is TRBJ2-1, the V gene TRBV6-5; 12 bases align to TRBD1. Sequenced material: peripheral blood mononuclear cells (PBMCs), taken at new diagnosis, from a patient treated with antithyroid drugs. The source of this sequence is a woman aged 25 to 39 with Graves disease. This CDR3 is CASSYPSGQGAAYNEQFF. The CDR3 coding sequence is TGTGCCAGCAGTTACCCCTCGGGACAGGGGGCCGCCTACAATGAGCAGTTCTTC.